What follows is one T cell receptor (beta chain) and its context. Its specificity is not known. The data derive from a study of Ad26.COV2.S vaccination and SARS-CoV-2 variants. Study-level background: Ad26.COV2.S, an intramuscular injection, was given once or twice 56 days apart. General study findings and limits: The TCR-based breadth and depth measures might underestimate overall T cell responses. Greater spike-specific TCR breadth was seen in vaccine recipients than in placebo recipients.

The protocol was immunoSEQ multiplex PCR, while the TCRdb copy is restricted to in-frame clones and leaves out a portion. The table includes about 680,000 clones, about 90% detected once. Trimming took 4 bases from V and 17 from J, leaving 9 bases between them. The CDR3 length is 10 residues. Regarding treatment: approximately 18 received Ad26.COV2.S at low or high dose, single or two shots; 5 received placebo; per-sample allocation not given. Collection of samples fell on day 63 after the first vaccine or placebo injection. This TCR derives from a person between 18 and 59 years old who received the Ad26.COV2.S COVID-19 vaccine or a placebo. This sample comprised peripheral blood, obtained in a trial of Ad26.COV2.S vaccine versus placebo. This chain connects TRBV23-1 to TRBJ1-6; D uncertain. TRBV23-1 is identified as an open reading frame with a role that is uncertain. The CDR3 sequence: CASSPDYFHF. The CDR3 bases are TGCGCCAGCAGTCCGGACTACTTCCACTTT.